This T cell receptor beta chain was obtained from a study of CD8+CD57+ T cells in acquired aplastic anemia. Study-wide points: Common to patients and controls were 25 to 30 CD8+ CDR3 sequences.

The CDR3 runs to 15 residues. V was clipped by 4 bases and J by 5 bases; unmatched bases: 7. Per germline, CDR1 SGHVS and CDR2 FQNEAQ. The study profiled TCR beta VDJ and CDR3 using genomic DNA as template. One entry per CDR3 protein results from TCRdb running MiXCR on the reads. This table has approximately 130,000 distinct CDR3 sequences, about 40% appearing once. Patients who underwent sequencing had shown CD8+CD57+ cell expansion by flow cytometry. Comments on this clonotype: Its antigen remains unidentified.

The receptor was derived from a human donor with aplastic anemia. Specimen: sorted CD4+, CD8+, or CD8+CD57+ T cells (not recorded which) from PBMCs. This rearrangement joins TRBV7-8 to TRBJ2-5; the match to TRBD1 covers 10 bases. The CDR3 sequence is CASSSRTGGKETQYF. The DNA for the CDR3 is TGTGCCAGCAGCTCCCGGACAGGGGGAAAGGAGACCCAGTACTTC.